Shown below are 9 T cell receptor beta chains from a single sample sequenced in a study of blood T cell repertoires in COVID-19. Profiled with immunoSEQ multiplex PCR; TCRdb holds only in-frame clones, not every one. The table has 68,000 or so clones, 80% to 85% seen once. Material: peripheral blood. The receptors derive from a human donor in a cohort sampled during active COVID-19.

Notes on this clone: One end of the junction varies from germline; a read error may be responsible. The chain carries TRBV28 and TRBJ1-2; D may be TRBD1 (5 bases). CDR1 MDHEN and CDR2 SYDVKM come from the germline V gene. This CDR3 has 11 amino acids. The CDR3 DNA sequence: TGTGCCAGCAGTTCCCGAGACAGCCTCGGCTTC. It encodes CASSSRDSLGF.

The V and J genes are TRBV2 and TRBJ2-5; 9 bases are a match to TRBD2. This CDR3 region has 14 residues. V lost 6 bases and J lost 1; bases outside the gene matches: 3. Germline V gives CDR1 SNHLY, CDR2 FYNNEI. This CDR3 reads CASSMTSGQETQYF. For the CDR3, the DNA is TGTGCCAGCAGCATGACTAGCGGCCAAGAGACCCAGTACTTC.

The V and J genes are TRBV21-1 and TRBJ1-4; TRBD1, the D gene given by the table, was not confirmed from the DNA. TRBV21-1 is deemed a pseudogene. There are 17 residues in the CDR3. In DNA form, the CDR3 reads TGTGCCAGCAACCTCGCGCGCGCGCAGGGGGTTGGTGAAAAACTGTTTTTT. Translation gives CASNLARAQGVGEKLFF.

The genes are TRBV7-3 and TRBJ2-1; 7 bases line up with TRBD1. The length of the CDR3 is 15 residues. V gave up 1 base and J gave up 1 base; unmatched junction bases: 1. Germline CDR1 SGHTA, CDR2 FQGTGA. In nucleotides, the CDR3 is TGTGCCAGCAGCTTAAGGGGACAGTCCTACAATGAGCAGTTCTTC. Translated: CASSLRGQSYNEQFF. Using reference TRBV7-3 and TRBJ2-1 for the parts outside the CDR3, the full variable domain is GAGVSQTPSNKVTEKGKYVELRCDPISGHTALYWYRQSLGQGPEFLIYFQGTGAADDSGLPNDRFFAVRPEGSVSTLKIQRTERGDSAVYLCASSLRGQSYNEQFFGPGTRLTVL.

The chain is built from TRBV28 and TRBJ1-1, with D unclear. The CDR3 sequence is 15 residues long. V was shortened by 6 bases and J by 3 bases, with 17 bases between the two germline ends. Germline loops: CDR1 MDHEN, CDR2 SYDVKM. The CDR3 nucleotides are TGTGCCAGCAGCCCTTCCCCGTTGGGAGACACTGAAGCTTTCTTT. Its protein is CASSPSPLGDTEAFF.

The chain couples TRBV6-1 to TRBJ1-2; D not resolved. The CDR3 runs 13 residues. Trimming left V 2 bases short and J 3 bases short, with 7 bases between. Per the germline V gene, CDR1 is MNHNS and CDR2 is SASEGT. The CDR3 nucleotides read TGTGCCAGCAGTGAAATGCCGGACTATGGCTACACCTTC. Encoded protein: CASSEMPDYGYTF.

The chain carries TRBV4-2 and TRBJ2-1; 11 bases are shared with TRBD2. CDR1 is LGHNA and CDR2 is YNFKEQ in the germline V gene. CDR3 length equals 17 residues. V lost 3 bases to trimming and J lost 0 bases; unmatched junction nucleotides: 4. The CDR3 here is CASSHVLAGGSYNEQFF. Here the CDR3 DNA reads TGTGCCAGCAGCCACGTCCTAGCGGGGGGCTCCTACAATGAGCAGTTCTTC.

The rearrangement links TRBV19 to TRBJ1-2, with no clear D. Trimming left V 1 base short and J 4 bases short, with 16 bases between. The CDR3 consists of 16 residues. The V gene's germline CDR1 is LNHDA and CDR2 SQIVND (reference sequence). The CDR3 DNA reads TGTGCCAGTAGTATAGCAAGCCGCAGTATAGCCTATGGCTACACCTTC. It is translated as CASSIASRSIAYGYTF.

V usage is TRBV5-1 and J usage is TRBJ1-5; 8 bases are shared with TRBD1. Germline assignment: CDR1 SGHRS and CDR2 YFSETQ. There are 14 residues in the CDR3. After removal of 2 bases from V and 2 bases from J, the junction contained 0 bases not matched to a gene. Here the CDR3 reads CASSLQGGNQPQHF. In nucleotides, the CDR3 is TGCGCCAGCAGCTTACAGGGGGGCAATCAGCCCCAGCATTTT.